The 11 T cell receptor beta chains below all came from one sample that was sequenced in a study of early T cells in non-severe SARS-CoV-2 infection (dated by TCRdb to the early 2020s). The library came from 5' RACE. Sequencing was performed on a NextSeq 500. TCRdb passed the public sequencing reads through fastp at Q25 and MiXCR, retaining productive beta sequences. Rows matching on CDR3 protein sequence are summarized as one entry with the most common DNA and genes. For this sample there are tens of thousands of distinct CDR3 sequences; about 19% appear just once. The top ten hold about 15% of the sample. Sequences were derived from whole blood, sampled at baseline. Receptor source: an adult who was a healthcare worker with PCR-confirmed SARS-CoV-2 infection or an uninfected control (not recorded which).

Only a few counts were recorded for this clonotype. The chain recombines TRBV25-1 with TRBJ1-4; D uncertain. Germline V gene lookup returns CDR1 MGHDK and CDR2 SYGVNS. The CDR3 is made up of 12 amino acids. V was clipped by 5 bases and J by 8 bases, with 9 bases between them. CDR3 DNA: TGTGCCAGCAGTCTTCGCGGGGAAAAACTGTTTTTT. This translates into CASSLRGEKLFF.

CDR3 loop: CSAEGRVGTYEQYF. In DNA form, the CDR3 reads TGCAGTGCCGAAGGGAGGGTTGGGACCTACGAGCAGTACTTC. V usage is TRBV20-1 and J usage is TRBJ2-7, with 7 positions matching TRBD2. Germline V gives CDR1 DFQATT, CDR2 SNEGSKA (reference sequence). The CDR3 spans 14 residues. V lost 6 bases and J lost 2; bases outside the gene matches: 10.

The chain joins TRBV12-3 or TRBV12-4 to TRBJ2-3; possible D gene TRBD2, 5 bases. CDR3 size: 14 residues. The germline V and J ends were trimmed by 7 bases and 2 bases, with 13 bases remaining between them. As DNA, the CDR3 is TGTGCCAGCACGGATCGGGATCACACAGATACGCAGTATTTT. Its translation is CASTDRDHTDTQYF.

This chain connects TRBV9 to TRBJ2-1, with D uncertain. Looked up from germline, CDR1 is SGDLS and CDR2 is YYNGEE. The V and J ends lost 4 bases and 5 bases respectively, with 16 bases between them. This CDR3 has 15 amino acids. The CDR3 sequence is CASSPDGRPDNEQFF. The CDR3 DNA is TGTGCCAGCAGCCCAGATGGGCGACCCGACAATGAGCAGTTCTTC.

The J gene is TRBJ2-3, the V gene TRBV20-1, with 9 bases matching TRBD2. The CDR3 contains 17 residues. Germline trimming cut 5 bases from V and 6 bases from J; bases unmatched to any gene: 18. In germline, CDR1 is DFQATT, CDR2 SNEGSKA (reference sequence). CDR3 sequence: CSAESDSRLADGDTQYF. Here the CDR3 DNA reads TGCAGTGCTGAGTCGGACAGCCGACTAGCGGACGGGGATACGCAGTATTTT.

The chain is built from TRBV7-9 and TRBJ1-2, with D possibly matching TRBD1 (5 bases). Germline assignment: CDR1 SEHNR and CDR2 FQNEAQ (reference sequence). The CDR3 has 18 amino acids. The ends were cut back, 3 bases at V and 2 bases at J, with 22 bases in the middle. CDR3 in amino acids: CASSFWAGPGQNNYGYTF. CDR3 nucleotide sequence: TGTGCCAGCAGCTTCTGGGCCGGCCCAGGGCAGAACAACTATGGCTACACCTTC.

This clonotype was recorded a few times. This chain connects TRBV18 to TRBJ1-2; no clear D. The CDR3 is 12 amino acids. The V gene lost 6 bases and the J gene lost 0 bases, with 5 bases spanning the gap. Germline V gene sequence: CDR1 KGHSH, CDR2 LQKENI. The CDR3 spells CASSGANYGYTF. DNA for the CDR3: TGTGCCAGCTCTGGAGCTAACTATGGCTACACCTTC.

About this clonotype itself: Possible read error: a much larger clone is one base away. The CDR3 loop is CASSPTSSSYNEQCF. DNA of the CDR3: TGTGCCAGCTCCCCGACTTCGAGCTCCTACAATGAGCAGTGCTTC. The chain is built from TRBV6-4 and TRBJ2-1; D not certain. The germline gives CDR1 MRHNA, CDR2 SNTAGT. The length of the CDR3 is 15 residues.

The chain combines TRBV2 with TRBJ2-3; the match to TRBD2 covers 7 bases. Germline assignment: CDR1 SNHLY and CDR2 FYNNEI. The CDR3 sequence is 15 residues long. Trimming removed 3 bases from V and 2 bases from J; junction bases left unmatched: 5. This CDR3 reads CASSEGGYDTDTQYF. CDR3 sequence (DNA): TGTGCCAGCAGTGAGGGAGGGTATGACACAGATACGCAGTATTTT.

Here the CDR3 DNA reads TGTGCCTGGAGTAGGGAGTTTAACGAGCAGTACTTC. Its translation is CAWSREFNEQYF. The rearrangement joins TRBV30 to TRBJ2-7; a possible D gene is TRBD2 (5 bases). Germline CDR1 and CDR2: GTSNPN and SVGIG (reference sequence). Trimming left V 2 bases short and J 5 bases short, with 10 bases between. This CDR3 has 12 amino acids.

The J gene is TRBJ1-6, the V gene TRBV5-6; no clear D. V was clipped by 1 base and J by 0 bases, with 8 bases between them. CDR3 length: 16 amino acids. Germline values: CDR1 SGHDT, CDR2 YYEEEE. As DNA, the CDR3 is TGTGCCAGCAGCTTGTACCTGAGCTCCTATAATTCACCCCTCCACTTT. It is translated as CASSLYLSSYNSPLHF.